Listed here are 9 T cell receptor beta chains from one sample, sequenced in a study of shared clonotypes between healthy human individuals. Method: immunoSEQ multiplex PCR; TCRdb's copy keeps in-frame clones and lacks some. The data show about 670,000 clones, around 72% seen once. Sequenced input: memory CD4+ T cells sorted from blood. Subset indicated: CD45RA-negative fraction. The receptors were gathered from a woman in her twenties or thirties in good health.

This chain joins TRBV10-3 and TRBJ2-7; 11 bases fit TRBD2. Trimming removed 2 bases from V and 5 bases from J; junction bases left unmatched: 5. Germline V CDR1 and CDR2: ENHRY, SYGVKD. This CDR3 has 15 amino acids. The CDR3 DNA reads TGTGCCATCAGTGAGGAAACTAGCGGGAGAGACGAGCAGTACTTC. Its protein product is CAISEETSGRDEQYF.

V gene TRBV7-3 combines with J gene TRBJ2-5, with D possibly being TRBD1 or TRBD2 (5 bases each). CDR3 length: 13 residues. V was cut by 6 bases and J by 4 bases, with 12 bases left in between. Germline V gene data show CDR1 as SGHTA and CDR2 as FQGTGA. The CDR3 DNA reads as TGTGCCAGCAGTAACCGGGACGGAGAGACCCAGTACTTC. Amino acids: CASSNRDGETQYF.

V gene TRBV7-2 combines with J gene TRBJ2-1; 7 nucleotides match TRBD2. The V gene's germline CDR1 is SGHTA and CDR2 FQGNSA. The CDR3 extends over 14 amino acids. Trimming at V came to 4 bases and at J to 6 bases, leaving 6 bases not matched to a gene. The CDR3 is CASSYTGTTNEQFF. The DNA of the CDR3 is TGTGCCAGCAGCTATACCGGGACTACCAATGAGCAGTTCTTC.

This chain joins TRBV30 and TRBJ1-2, with D unclear. The CDR3 has 13 residues. Trimming took 3 bases from V and 4 from J, leaving 12 bases between them. Germline V CDR1 and CDR2: GTSNPN, SVGIG (reference sequence). CDR3 coding DNA: TGTGCCTGGAGAAGACCGATGCTCTATGGCTACACCTTC. It encodes CAWRRPMLYGYTF. The full variable domain, rest sourced from reference TRBV30 and TRBJ1-2, is SQTIHQWPATLVQPVGSPLSLECTVEGTSNPNLYWYRQAAGRGLQLLFYSVGIGQISSEVPQNLSASRPQDRQFILSSKKLLLSDSGFYLCAWRRPMLYGYTFGSGTRLTVV.

This clone was picked up a small number of times. The gene calls are TRBV19 and TRBJ2-3; 10 positions agree with TRBD1. There are 16 residues in the CDR3. Germline CDR1 reads LNHDA; CDR2 reads SQIVND (reference sequence). V lost 4 bases and J lost 4; bases outside the gene matches: 8. CDR3 bases: TGTGCCAGTAGTACCCGGGACAGGGGTTCGGCAGATACGCAGTATTTT. Its translation is CASSTRDRGSADTQYF.

This clone was counted a few times. The CDR3 DNA reads TGCGCCAGCAGTCACAGCGGGATCGGCGTTGAGCAGTTCTTC. Protein: CASSHSGIGVEQFF. The chain couples TRBV10-1 to TRBJ2-1; 7 bases match TRBD2. V lost 5 bases to trimming and J lost 9 bases; unmatched junction nucleotides: 10. The CDR3 consists of 14 residues. CDR1 and CDR2 from the germline V gene are WNHNN and SYGVQD (reference sequence).

V and J are TRBV4-1 and TRBJ2-5; 7 nucleotides align to TRBD1. The closer fit of TRBJ2-7 to the DNA end suggests the J call may be wrong. CDR1 and CDR2 from the germline V gene are MGHRA and YSYEKL. This CDR3 spans 15 amino acids. CDR3 protein: CASSRSWDSSYEQYF. CDR3 DNA sequence: TGCGCCAGCAGCCGATCTTGGGACAGCTCCTACGAGCAGTACTTC.

The chain links TRBV6-1 to TRBJ1-2; tentatively, D is TRBD1 (6 bases). Germline V CDR1 and CDR2: MNHNS, SASEGT. This CDR3 region has 16 residues. Deletions cut 3 bases from V and 0 bases from J, with 14 bases between. The CDR3 sequence: CASSDQDRPSNYGYTF. The CDR3 DNA reads TGTGCCAGCAGTGACCAAGACAGGCCATCTAACTATGGCTACACCTTC.

About this clone itself: A clone one base away is much larger, so this may be a read error. Other nucleotide sequences in the sample specify the same CDR3. The rearrangement joins TRBV5-1 to TRBJ1-4; 9 bases align to TRBD1. Trimming took 2 bases from V and 5 from J; bases not matched to a gene: 4. The CDR3 has 15 residues. Germline loops: CDR1 SGHRS, CDR2 YFSETQ. CDR3 nucleotides: TGCGCCAGCAGCTTAGGGGACAGGGACAATGAAAAACTGTTTTTT. Amino acids: CASSLGDRDNEKLFF.